The present entry profiles one TCR beta chain with its context. The antigen is unknown. Next came a second PCR, run for about 6 to 12 cycles, which used a sample-barcoded 5' primer along with a J-beta primer mix. Carrying 12 random nucleotides, a template-switch adaptor labeled each individual cDNA molecule. MiXCR, applied by TCRdb to the 5' RACE reads, yields one record per CDR3 protein. Here the sample spans about 750,000 distinct CDR3 sequences, 40% to 65% being singletons. This entry is derived from a study of blood T cells in healthy people across ages. Points from the study as a whole: Estimated diversity across one million T cells was deemed an underestimate.

The receptor was derived from a man at least 80 years old in good health. The specimen sequenced was blood.

The CDR3 DNA follows: TGTGCCAGCAGTGAAATGGAGACCCAGTACTTC. Translated: CASSEMETQYF. The chain links TRBV2 to TRBJ2-5; D unresolved. V lost 2 bases and J lost 5, with 3 bases in between. Germline V gives CDR1 SNHLY, CDR2 FYNNEI. The length of the CDR3 is 11 residues. The variable domain in full, with the rest retrieved from reference TRBV2 and TRBJ2-5, is EPEVTQTPSHQVTQMGQEVILRCVPISNHLYFYWYRQILGQKVEFLVSFYNNEISEKSEIFDDQFSVERPDGSNFTLKIRSTKLEDSAMYFCASSEMETQYFGPGTRLLVL.